Each of the 10 T cell receptor beta chains below was sequenced from the same sample in a study of Ad26.COV2.S vaccination and SARS-CoV-2 variants (dated by TCRdb to the early 2020s). Reading the label with the study, this specimen's time point is: individuals recovered from natural SARS-CoV-2 infection. The library was generated by the immunoSEQ multiplex PCR assay. In TCRdb, the immuneACCESS table is reduced to in-frame sequences with V and J assigned. These tables do not hold every clone; where another copy was compared, an unresolved V gene accounts for under half, and the others remain unexplained. Counted in this sample were approximately 140,000 clones; 75% to 90% of them appeared once. The ten biggest clones cover approximately 5% of the sample. The starting material was peripheral blood, obtained after recovery from COVID-19. The origin of the receptors is a human donor who had recovered from COVID-19.

This chain uses TRBV30 with TRBJ1-5; 8 nucleotides align to TRBD1. Germline CDR1 GTSNPN, CDR2 SVGIG (reference sequence). Trimming took 2 bases from V and 4 from J; bases not matched to a gene: 16. The CDR3 totals 18 residues. The CDR3 spells CAWSTAGTGGSRNQPQHF. The CDR3 DNA sequence: TGTGCCTGGAGTACCGCCGGGACAGGAGGTTCAAGAAATCAGCCCCAGCATTTT.

This chain links TRBV5-1 with TRBJ1-2, with TRBD1 matching over 9 bases. V trimming: 1 base; J trimming: 3 bases; junction bases outside the gene matches: 13. The CDR3 contains 18 residues. From germline, CDR1 is SGHRS and CDR2 YFSETQ. This CDR3 reads CASSLMGQGFYGDYGYTF. CDR3 bases: TGCGCCAGCAGCTTGATGGGACAGGGTTTTTATGGGGACTATGGCTACACCTTC.

CDR3 nucleotide sequence: TGTGCCAGCAGGCCCGGGAGTAATCAGCCCCAGCATTTT. Translation: CASRPGSNQPQHF. This rearrangement joins TRBV28 to TRBJ1-5; D gene ambiguous. Germline CDR1 reads MDHEN; CDR2 reads SYDVKM. CDR3 size: 13 residues. V was pared by 6 bases and J by 4 bases, with 10 bases between.

The CDR3 protein is CASSAGQGNGQPQHF. CDR3 coding DNA: TGTGCCAGCAGCGCAGGACAGGGGAACGGTCAGCCCCAGCATTTT. V and J are TRBV9 and TRBJ1-5; 9 bases match TRBD1. CDR3 length equals 15 residues. Germline loops: CDR1 SGDLS, CDR2 YYNGEE. Losses at the gene ends were 3 bases for V and 6 bases for J; bases not matched to a gene: 7.

This clone came up once. The chain links TRBV5-6 to TRBJ1-2; D gene uncertain. The CDR3 has 14 amino acids. Trimming shortened V by 7 bases and J by 7 bases, and 20 bases separated the two germline ends. CDR1 is SGHDT and CDR2 is YYEEEE in the germline V gene. The DNA for the CDR3 is TGTGCCAGCCGCCCTTCTGACATACGGAGTGGCTACACCTTC. Translated: CASRPSDIRSGYTF.

The J gene is TRBJ2-7, the V gene TRBV28; D could derive from TRBD1 or TRBD2 (5 bases each). The CDR3 extends over 15 amino acids. V dropped 6 bases and J dropped 0 bases, with 15 bases sitting between them. Germline CDR1 reads MDHEN; CDR2 reads SYDVKM. The CDR3 sequence is CASRSGSKSSYEQYF. CDR3 in DNA: TGTGCCAGCAGGTCAGGGAGTAAGAGCTCCTACGAGCAGTACTTC.

The table lists this clone with a count of one. The J gene is TRBJ2-2, the V gene TRBV28; D possibly matches TRBD1 or TRBD2 (6 bases each). This CDR3 comprises 18 residues. V lost 2 bases and J lost 6, with 22 bases in between. Germline loops: CDR1 MDHEN, CDR2 SYDVKM. CDR3 residues: CASSLPPPGATSSGELFF. The CDR3 DNA reads TGTGCCAGCAGTTTACCCCCCCCGGGGGCCACATCCTCCGGGGAGCTGTTTTTT.

The chain couples TRBV5-1 to TRBJ1-1, with D possibly matching TRBD1 (5 bases). The V end was cut by 7 bases, the J end by 5 bases, with 18 bases between. This CDR3 contains 14 residues. CDR1 and CDR2 from the germline V gene are SGHRS and YFSETQ. CDR3 region: CASQYSDGGTEAFF. The CDR3 nucleotides are TGCGCCAGCCAATATTCGGACGGGGGAACTGAAGCTTTCTTT.

This sequence joins TRBV5-1 and TRBJ2-5; perhaps TRBD1 as D (6 bases). Trimming removed 7 bases from V and 0 bases from J, with 10 bases in between. Germline V gene lookup returns CDR1 SGHRS and CDR2 YFSETQ. This CDR3 has 13 residues. CDR3 in DNA: TGCGCCAGCGCGAGGGACAACCAAGAGACCCAGTACTTC. Encoded protein: CASARDNQETQYF.

This clone was counted once. The chain uses TRBV3-1 (or the pseudogene TRBV3-2) and TRBJ1-2; the match to TRBD1 covers 7 bases. J gave up 4 bases and V 4 bases, and 12 bases lay outside the gene matches. CDR1 LGHDT and CDR2 YNNKEL come from the germline V gene (reference sequence). This CDR3 has 16 residues. The CDR3 DNA sequence: TGTGCCAGCAGCCGCGAAACAGGGGATGATCCCTATGGCTACACCTTC. It translates to CASSRETGDDPYGYTF.